These 14 T cell receptor beta chains were all obtained from the same sample, sequenced in a study of blood T cell repertoires in COVID-19. TCRdb keeps only in-frame clones here, not all; method: immunoSEQ multiplex PCR. This sample yields 300,000 to 450,000 clones, of which around 87% are seen a single time; 1.3% belongs to the top ten. Sequencing input: PBMCs or T cells enriched from blood (not recorded which). All receptors come from a man younger than 45 who had recovered from COVID-19.

The chain links TRBV6-5 to TRBJ1-1; D call uncertain. Trimming shortened V by 0 bases and J by 0 bases, and 8 bases separated the two germline ends. Germline V gene lookup returns CDR1 MNHEY and CDR2 SVGAGI. The CDR3 runs to 15 residues. The DNA of the CDR3 is TGTGCCAGCAGTTACTCCGCAGCGCTGAACACTGAAGCTTTCTTT. Amino acid sequence: CASSYSAALNTEAFF.

CDR3: CASSPGGFTYEQYF. CDR3 in DNA: TGTGCCAGTAGTCCCGGGGGGTTTACCTACGAGCAGTACTTC. The chain links TRBV19 to TRBJ2-7, with TRBD2 identical over 7 bases. The CDR3 consists of 14 residues. V gave up 5 bases and J gave up 2 bases; unmatched junction bases: 6. The germline V gene has CDR1 LNHDA and CDR2 SQIVND (reference sequence).

This chain uses TRBV3-1 (or the pseudogene TRBV3-2) with TRBJ1-2; 12 bases are shared with TRBD1. The CDR3 is 15 amino acids. Trimming cost V 3 bases and J 3 bases; bases outside gene matches: 2. Germline V CDR1 and CDR2: LGHDT, YNNKEL (reference sequence). CDR3 sequence (DNA): TGTGCCAGCAGCCAGGGACAGGGGGCGTACTATGGCTACACCTTC. Amino acid sequence: CASSQGQGAYYGYTF.

The J gene is TRBJ1-3, the V gene TRBV12-5, with a weak D call TRBD1 (5 bases). Germline CDR1 and CDR2: LGHNT and FRNRAP. The CDR3 runs to 14 residues. V shed 6 bases and J shed 3 bases, with 12 bases lying between them. CDR3 DNA: TGTGCTAGTGGAGTACAGGTCCTTGGAAACACCATATATTTT. It codes for CASGVQVLGNTIYF.

The chain couples TRBV12-3 or TRBV12-4 to TRBJ2-7; weak D call: TRBD1 (5 bases). The CDR3 runs 13 residues. The V gene lost 6 bases and the J gene lost 0 bases, with 9 bases spanning the gap. The CDR3 DNA reads as TGTGCCAGCAGCTTCAGGGCCTCCTACGAGCAGTACTTC. Protein product: CASSFRASYEQYF.

The chain is built from TRBV5-5 and TRBJ1-4; possibly TRBD1 for D (5 bases). The V gene lost 0 bases and the J gene lost 8 bases, with 11 bases spanning the gap. Germline assignment: CDR1 SGHKS and CDR2 YYEKEE (reference sequence). This CDR3 comprises 14 residues. CDR3 sequence: CASSLALGREKLFF. The CDR3 coding sequence is TGTGCCAGCAGCTTGGCCCTGGGGCGGGAAAAACTGTTTTTT.

The V gene is TRBV9, the J gene TRBJ1-1; D possibly corresponds to TRBD1 (5 bases). Germline CDR1 is SGDLS and CDR2 is YYNGEE. V was pared by 4 bases and J by 1 base, with 11 bases between. There are 14 residues in the CDR3. CDR3 region: CASSTGHSNTEAFF. The DNA of the CDR3 is TGTGCCAGCAGCACAGGACACTCGAACACTGAAGCTTTCTTT.

This clone has a single count. A junction end diverges from the germline sequence, so it may reflect a read error. The chain has TRBV7-7 and TRBJ1-4, with TRBD1 identical over 9 bases. This CDR3 is built from 16 residues. Germline lookup yields CDR1 SSHAT and CDR2 FNYEAQ (reference sequence). CDR3 sequence (DNA): TGTGCTAGCAGCTTATGTTCACGGGACAGGGCTGAAAAACTGTTTTTT. It translates to CASSLCSRDRAEKLFF.

The V gene is TRBV5-4, the J gene TRBJ1-2, with D maybe TRBD1 (5 bases). With 0 bases removed from V and 2 bases from J, the gap between germline ends came to 5 bases. The CDR3 is 13 residues long. Looked up from germline, CDR1 is SGHNT and CDR2 is YYREEE (reference sequence). CDR3 nucleotides: TGTGCCAGCAGCTTGGACAGGAACTATGGCTACACCTTC. This gives the protein CASSLDRNYGYTF.

This chain links TRBV4-3 with TRBJ1-4; unclear D gene. Germline V gives CDR1 LGHNA, CDR2 YSLEER. Trimming took off 0 bases at V and 4 bases at J, with 12 bases between the two ends. There are 16 residues in the CDR3. This CDR3 is CASSQDQYRRNEKLFF. Here the CDR3 DNA reads TGCGCCAGCAGCCAAGATCAGTACCGCCGTAATGAAAAACTGTTTTTT.

The chain employs TRBV9 and TRBJ1-2; possible D gene TRBD1, 5 bases. V was trimmed by 3 bases and J by 5 bases, leaving 17 bases between them. The CDR3 contains 15 residues. Per germline, CDR1 SGDLS and CDR2 YYNGEE. The CDR3 spells CASSDPLGGRYGYTF. CDR3 DNA sequence: TGTGCCAGCAGCGATCCCTTGGGGGGACGTTATGGCTACACCTTC.

The chain links TRBV7-2 to TRBJ1-6; TRBD1 is a possible D gene (5 bases). Per germline, CDR1 SGHTA and CDR2 FQGNSA. The CDR3 runs 14 residues. The V end was cut by 1 base, the J end by 9 bases, with 10 bases between. CDR3 sequence (DNA): TGTGCCAGCAGCTTAGGGTCAGGGTTTTCACCCCTCCACTTT. It yields the protein CASSLGSGFSPLHF. Full variable domain (remainder filled in from reference TRBV7-2 and TRBJ1-6): GAGVSQSPSNKVTEKGKDVELRCDPISGHTALYWYRQSLGQGLEFLIYFQGNSAPDKSGLPSDRFSAERTGGSVSTLTIQRTQQEDSAVYLCASSLGSGFSPLHFGNGTRLTVT.

The J gene is TRBJ2-7, the V gene TRBV7-9, with 9 bases lining up with TRBD1. The CDR3 is 16 residues long. Germline V CDR1 and CDR2: SEHNR, FQNEAQ (reference sequence). Unmatched junction bases numbered 8, after V lost 3 bases and J lost 2 bases. CDR3 sequence reads: CASSLPGGQGTYEQYF. In DNA form, the CDR3 reads TGTGCCAGCAGCTTGCCCGGGGGACAGGGAACCTACGAGCAGTACTTC.

The chain combines TRBV27 with TRBJ1-6; D is perhaps TRBD1 (6 bases). Germline CDR1 is MNHEY and CDR2 is SMNVEV (reference sequence). The CDR3 runs 14 residues. The V end lost 6 bases, the J end lost 8 bases, and 14 bases lay between the germline ends. CDR3 loop: CASSYKDSYSPLHF. In DNA, the CDR3 is TGTGCCAGCAGCTATAAGGACAGTTATTCACCCCTCCACTTT.